This TCR beta chain was recovered during a study of sequential checkpoint blockade in melanoma. This clone was counted only a few times. This sample's treatment: randomized to nivolumab then ipilimumab (arm A) or the reverse (arm B). There are 13 residues in the CDR3. Germline values: CDR1 LNHDA, CDR2 SQIVND (reference sequence). Trimming took off 4 bases at V and 13 bases at J, with 14 bases between the two ends. The table came from immunoSEQ multiplex PCR; TCRdb's copy has only in-frame clones and leaves some out. The sample consists of thousands of clones, under 30% of them appearing once. The chain employs TRBV19 and TRBJ1-6, with D perhaps TRBD1 (5 bases). The clonotype was recovered from a human donor with melanoma. The material sequenced was tumor tissue (inferred from file names), taken from a patient given nivolumab and ipilimumab in sequence. This chain's CDR3 is CASSTGTLYPLHF. CDR3 sequence (DNA): TGTGCCAGTAGTACTGGGACCCTGTACCCCCTCCACTTT.